This TCR beta chain was recorded in a study of shared T cell receptors in the human thymus. The repertoire was sequenced with immunoSEQ multiplex PCR; TCRdb's copy has only in-frame clones and lacks some. The repertoire includes 600,000 to 900,000 clones, 70% to 90% of them detected once, and roughly 0.01% sits in the top ten. These data were likewise used in another study, on human thymus T cells.

Sequencing was performed on thymocytes. The origin of this receptor is a girl less than two years old with a congenital heart defect.

The CDR3 sequence is CASSPSYRSYEQYF. The CDR3 region has the DNA TGTGCCAGCAGCCCTAGCTATCGCTCCTACGAGCAGTACTTC. The chain is built from TRBV7-2 and TRBJ2-7; perhaps TRBD2 as D (5 bases). V was trimmed by 5 bases and J by 0 bases, leaving 11 bases between them. The length of the CDR3 is 14 residues. CDR1 and CDR2 from the germline V gene are SGHTA and FQGNSA.